This T cell receptor (beta chain) was recorded in a study of cytomegalovirus exposure and HLA in healthy donors. Study overall: About 85 million unique TCR sequences came from HLA-typed donors in an early release. Overall study findings and caveats: Among TCR sequences, most were rare, though some public TCRs appeared in many donors.

The CDR3 is made up of 15 amino acids. Losses at the gene ends were 6 bases for V and 6 bases for J; bases not matched to a gene: 9. Germline CDR1 is MNHEY and CDR2 is SMNVEV (reference sequence). Note on this clone: Antigen specificity is unknown.

The PCR contained 60 Vbeta and 13 Jbeta primers. Assay used: immunoSEQ multiplex PCR; TCRdb lists only in-frame clones, some missing. The sample records 100,000 to 120,000 clones, over 60% being singletons. The receptor was isolated from a woman in her fifties or sixties in good health and CMV-seropositive. The sample taken for sequencing was PBMCs. The chain joins TRBV27 to TRBJ2-1; TRBD1 matches 9 bases. The CDR3 nucleotides are TGTGCCAGCAGAAGGGGACAGGGAACGACCAATGAGCAGTTCTTC. The encoded protein is CASRRGQGTTNEQFF.